This T cell receptor beta chain was found in a study of T cell changes during pregnancy in multiple sclerosis. This clone has only one observation. Looked up from germline, CDR1 is SGHRS and CDR2 is YFSETQ. V lost 4 bases and J 2 bases, leaving 8 bases between the germline ends. The CDR3 spans 13 residues. Assay used: immunoSEQ multiplex PCR; TCRdb lists only in-frame clones, some missing. The sample shows about 99,000 clones, about 93% of them seen only once. This sequence joins TRBV5-1 and TRBJ2-3; no definite D call. The sequence came from a female donor with multiple sclerosis, enrolled in a pregnancy study. The sample here was peripheral blood, taken after pregnancy. In nucleotides, the CDR3 is TGCGCCAGCAGCGTTCAGATCACAGATACGCAGTATTTT. Its protein is CASSVQITDTQYF.